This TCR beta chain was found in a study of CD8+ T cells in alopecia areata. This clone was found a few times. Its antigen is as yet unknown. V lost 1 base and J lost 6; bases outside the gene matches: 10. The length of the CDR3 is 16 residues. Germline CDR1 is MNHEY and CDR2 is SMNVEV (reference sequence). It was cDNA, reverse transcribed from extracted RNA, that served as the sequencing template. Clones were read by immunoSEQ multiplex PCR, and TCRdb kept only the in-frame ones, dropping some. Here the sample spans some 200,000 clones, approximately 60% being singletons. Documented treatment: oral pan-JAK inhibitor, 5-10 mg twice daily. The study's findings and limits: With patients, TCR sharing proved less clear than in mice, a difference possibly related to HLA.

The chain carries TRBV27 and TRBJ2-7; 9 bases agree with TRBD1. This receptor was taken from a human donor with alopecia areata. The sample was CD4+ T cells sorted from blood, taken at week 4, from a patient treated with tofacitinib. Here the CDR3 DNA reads TGTGCCAGCAGTTTATTCCTCGGGACAGGGCCCATCGAGCAGTACTTC. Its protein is CASSLFLGTGPIEQYF.